This T cell receptor (beta chain) originates from a study of identical twins. Study-wide findings and caveats: Zero-insertion analyses could be partly confounded by invariant MAIT and iNKT cells. Carriage of fewer insertions was seen in abundant cord blood beta clonotypes, whereas memory repertoires showed none. Twin pairs' shared out-of-frame alpha sequences were enriched in low generation probability.

Through template switching, a universal primer site was introduced, and the cDNA contained unique molecular identifiers. Each CDR3 protein is one row after TCRdb ran MiXCR on the 5' RACE reads. The sample shows 1.5 million or so distinct CDR3 sequences, 25% to 35% of them seen only once. V lost 6 bases and J lost 5, with 16 bases in between. The CDR3 contains 15 residues. CDR1 MGHRA and CDR2 YSYEKL come from the germline V gene. Details on this clonotype: Its target is not known.

This TCR was recovered from a newborn girl in good health. Material: cord blood. The V and J genes are TRBV4-1 and TRBJ2-2; TRBD2 is a possible D gene (7 bases). The CDR3 coding sequence is TGCGCCAGCAGGGGGGGGCCGTATGGAACCGGGGAGCTGTTTTTT. Translating gives CASRGGPYGTGELFF.